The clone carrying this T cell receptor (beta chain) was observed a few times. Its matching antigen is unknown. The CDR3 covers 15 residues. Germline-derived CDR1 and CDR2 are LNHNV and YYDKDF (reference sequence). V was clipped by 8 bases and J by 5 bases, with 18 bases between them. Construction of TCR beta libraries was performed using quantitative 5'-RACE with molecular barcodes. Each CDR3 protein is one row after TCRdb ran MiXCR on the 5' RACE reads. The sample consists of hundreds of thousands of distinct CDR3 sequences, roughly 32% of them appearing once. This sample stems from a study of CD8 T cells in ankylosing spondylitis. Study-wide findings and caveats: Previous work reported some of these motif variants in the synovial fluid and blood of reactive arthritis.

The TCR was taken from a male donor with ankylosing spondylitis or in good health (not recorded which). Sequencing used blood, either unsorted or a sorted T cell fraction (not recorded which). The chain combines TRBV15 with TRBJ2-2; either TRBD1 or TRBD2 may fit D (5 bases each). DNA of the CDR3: TGTGCCACCTCACCGGGACGACTACCTACCGGGGAGCTGTTTTTT. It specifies CATSPGRLPTGELFF.